The present TCR beta chain was sequenced within a study of blood T cell repertoires in COVID-19. Data came from immunoSEQ multiplex PCR; TCRdb stores just in-frame clones and leaves some out. The sample includes roughly 180,000 clones, roughly 76% seen only once; the top ten take roughly 8.7%. CDR1 and CDR2 (germline): SGHRS, YFSETQ. The CDR3 spans 15 residues. Trimming cost V 1 base and J 9 bases; bases outside gene matches: 7. Sequencing was performed on peripheral blood. The chain uses TRBV5-1 and TRBJ2-1; 10 nucleotides line up with TRBD2. This TCR derives from a woman between 50 and 59 years old with active or convalescent COVID-19. Here the CDR3 reads CASSLFKREGGEQFF. As DNA, the CDR3 is TGCGCCAGCAGCTTGTTCAAGCGGGAGGGAGGTGAGCAGTTCTTC.